This T cell receptor (beta chain) came from a study of T cell responses to AZD1222 COVID-19 vaccine. Study conclusions and caveats: No day 14 peak samples; only post-peak repertoires were characterized. Most donors were white British and more were female, and clonal diversity was possibly underestimated.

Trimming at V came to 7 bases and at J to 7 bases, leaving 9 bases not matched to a gene. Germline lookup yields CDR1 SNHLY and CDR2 FYNNEI. This CDR3 has 14 residues. This clone was found once. The antigen remains undetermined. Repertoires were generated with immunoSEQ multiplex PCR, while TCRdb's copy carries only in-frame clones and drops some. This table holds more than 85,000 clones, 70% to 90% found once. This chain connects TRBV2 to TRBJ1-4; the match to TRBD1 covers 7 bases. The sequencing used peripheral blood, collected on day 0 of AZD1222 vaccination. This receptor was identified in an adult in good health. CDR3 loop: CASKVLQGGEKLFF. The CDR3, as DNA: TGTGCCAGCAAGGTTTTGCAGGGGGGTGAAAAACTGTTTTTT.